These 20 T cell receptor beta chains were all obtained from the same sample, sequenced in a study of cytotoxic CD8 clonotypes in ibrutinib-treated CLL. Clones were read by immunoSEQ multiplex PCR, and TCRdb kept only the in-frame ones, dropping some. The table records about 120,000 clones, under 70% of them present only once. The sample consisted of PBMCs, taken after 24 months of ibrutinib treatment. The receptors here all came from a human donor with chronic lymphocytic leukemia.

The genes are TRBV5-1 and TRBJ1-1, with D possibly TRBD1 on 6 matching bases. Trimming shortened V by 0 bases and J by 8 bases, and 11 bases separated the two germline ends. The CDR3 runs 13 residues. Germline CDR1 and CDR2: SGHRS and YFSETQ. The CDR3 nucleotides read TGCGCCAGCAGCTTGGGCCCGGGGACAGAAGCTTTCTTT. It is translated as CASSLGPGTEAFF. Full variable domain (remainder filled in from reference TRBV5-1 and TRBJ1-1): KAGVTQTPRYLIKTRGQQVTLSCSPISGHRSVSWYQQTPGQGLQFLFEYFSETQRNKGNFPGRFSGRQFSNSRSEMNVSTLELGDSALYLCASSLGPGTEAFFGQGTRLTVV.

The DNA of the CDR3 is TGTGCCTGGAGTCCGGGACTAGCGGGAAGTTTAGATACGCAGTATTTT. This codes for CAWSPGLAGSLDTQYF. V gene TRBV30 combines with J gene TRBJ2-3; 13 bases are a match to TRBD2. Germline lookup yields CDR1 GTSNPN and CDR2 SVGIG (reference sequence). V shed 2 bases and J 5 bases; nucleotides not matched to a gene: 7. This CDR3 is built from 16 residues.

This CDR3 reads CASSGVRGTGELFF. The CDR3 DNA follows: TGTGCCAGCAGTGGAGTAAGGGGAACCGGGGAGCTGTTTTTT. The chain is built from TRBV25-1 and TRBJ2-2; weak D call: TRBD1 (5 bases). Between the trimmed V and J ends, which lost 4 bases and 5 bases, there was a span of 11 bases. Germline CDR1 is MGHDK and CDR2 is SYGVNS. This CDR3 comprises 14 residues.

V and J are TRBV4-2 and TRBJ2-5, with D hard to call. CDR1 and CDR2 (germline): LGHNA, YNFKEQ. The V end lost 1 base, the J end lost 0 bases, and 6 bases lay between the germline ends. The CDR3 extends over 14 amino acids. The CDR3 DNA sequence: TGTGCCAGCAGCCAAGGTCCTGACCAAGAGACCCAGTACTTC. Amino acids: CASSQGPDQETQYF.

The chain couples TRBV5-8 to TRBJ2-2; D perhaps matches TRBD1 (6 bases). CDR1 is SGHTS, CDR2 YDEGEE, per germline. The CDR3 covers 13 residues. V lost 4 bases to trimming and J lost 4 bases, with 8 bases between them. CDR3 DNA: TGTGCCAGCAGCCGACAGGTCACCGGGGAGCTGTTTTTT. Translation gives CASSRQVTGELFF.

The CDR3 nucleotides read TGTGCCAGCAGTCTCGGGACGGGGCGGAACGAGCAGTACTTC. Translating it yields CASSLGTGRNEQYF. The chain joins TRBV6-1 to TRBJ2-7; D is tentatively TRBD1 or TRBD2 (5 bases each). Trimming cost V 5 bases and J 5 bases, with 16 bases left between them. The CDR3 contains 14 residues. CDR1 and CDR2 from the germline V gene are MNHNS and SASEGT.

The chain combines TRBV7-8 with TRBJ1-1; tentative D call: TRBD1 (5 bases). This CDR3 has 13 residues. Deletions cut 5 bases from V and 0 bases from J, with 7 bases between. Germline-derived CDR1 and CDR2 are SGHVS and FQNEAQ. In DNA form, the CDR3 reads TGTGCCAGCAGCCAGACAGTGAACACTGAAGCTTTCTTT. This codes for CASSQTVNTEAFF.

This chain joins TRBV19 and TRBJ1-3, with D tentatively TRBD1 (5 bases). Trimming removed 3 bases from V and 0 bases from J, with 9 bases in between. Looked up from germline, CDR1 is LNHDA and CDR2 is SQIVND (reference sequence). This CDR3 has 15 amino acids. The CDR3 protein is CASSIGGISGNTIYF. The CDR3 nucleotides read TGTGCCAGTAGTATTGGGGGGATCTCTGGAAACACCATATATTTT. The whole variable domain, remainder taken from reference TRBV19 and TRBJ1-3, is DGGITQSPKYLFRKEGQNVTLSCEQNLNHDAMYWYRQDPGQGLRLIYYSQIVNDFQKGDIAEGYSVSREKKESFPLTVTSAQKNPTAFYLCASSIGGISGNTIYFGEGSWLTVV.

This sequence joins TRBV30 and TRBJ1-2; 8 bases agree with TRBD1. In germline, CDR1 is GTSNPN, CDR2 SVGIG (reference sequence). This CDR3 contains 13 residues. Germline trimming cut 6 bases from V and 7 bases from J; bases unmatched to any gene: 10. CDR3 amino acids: CACTNADRAGYTF. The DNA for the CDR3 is TGTGCCTGCACAAACGCGGACAGGGCTGGCTACACCTTC.

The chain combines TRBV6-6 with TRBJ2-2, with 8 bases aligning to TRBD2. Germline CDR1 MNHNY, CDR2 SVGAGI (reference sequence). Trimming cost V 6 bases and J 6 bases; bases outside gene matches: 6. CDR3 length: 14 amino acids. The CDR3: CASRTSGGSGELFF. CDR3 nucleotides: TGTGCCAGCAGGACGAGCGGGGGATCCGGGGAGCTGTTTTTT.

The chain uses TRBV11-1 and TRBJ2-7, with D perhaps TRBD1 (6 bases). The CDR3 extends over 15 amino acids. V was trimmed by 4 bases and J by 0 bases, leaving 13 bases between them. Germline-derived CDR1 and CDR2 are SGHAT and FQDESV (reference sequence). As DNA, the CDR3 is TGTGCCAGCAGCTCACAGGGAAACCCCTCCTACGAGCAGTACTTC. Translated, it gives CASSSQGNPSYEQYF.

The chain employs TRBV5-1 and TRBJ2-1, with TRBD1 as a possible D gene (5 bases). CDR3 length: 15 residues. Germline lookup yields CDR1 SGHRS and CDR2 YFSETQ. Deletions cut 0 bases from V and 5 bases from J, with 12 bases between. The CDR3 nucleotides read TGCGCCAGCAGCTTGGAGGGGCGTGGGGACAATGAGCAGTTCTTC. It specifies CASSLEGRGDNEQFF.

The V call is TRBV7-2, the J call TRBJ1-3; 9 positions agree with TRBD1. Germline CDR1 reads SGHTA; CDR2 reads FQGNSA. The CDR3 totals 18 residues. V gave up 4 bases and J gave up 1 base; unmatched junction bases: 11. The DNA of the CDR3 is TGTGCCAGCAGCTCTGGGACAGGGATTTTGAGTTCTGGAAACACCATATATTTT. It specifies CASSSGTGILSSGNTIYF.

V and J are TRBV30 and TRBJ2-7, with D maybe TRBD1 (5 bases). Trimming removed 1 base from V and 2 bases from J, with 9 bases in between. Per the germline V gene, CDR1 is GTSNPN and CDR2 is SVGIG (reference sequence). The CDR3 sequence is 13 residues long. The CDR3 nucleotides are TGTGCCTGGAGTGGAGACAGAACCTACGAGCAGTACTTC. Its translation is CAWSGDRTYEQYF. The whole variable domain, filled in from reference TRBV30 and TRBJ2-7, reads SQTIHQWPATLVQPVGSPLSLECTVEGTSNPNLYWYRQAAGRGLQLLFYSVGIGQISSEVPQNLSASRPQDRQFILSSKKLLLSDSGFYLCAWSGDRTYEQYFGPGTRLTVT.

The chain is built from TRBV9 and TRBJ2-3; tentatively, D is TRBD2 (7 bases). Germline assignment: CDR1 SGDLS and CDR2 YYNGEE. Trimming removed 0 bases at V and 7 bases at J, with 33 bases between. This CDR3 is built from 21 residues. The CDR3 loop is CASSVAAMVGSGGGKSNTQYF. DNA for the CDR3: TGTGCCAGCAGCGTAGCAGCTATGGTAGGCTCGGGGGGCGGGAAATCGAATACGCAGTATTTT.

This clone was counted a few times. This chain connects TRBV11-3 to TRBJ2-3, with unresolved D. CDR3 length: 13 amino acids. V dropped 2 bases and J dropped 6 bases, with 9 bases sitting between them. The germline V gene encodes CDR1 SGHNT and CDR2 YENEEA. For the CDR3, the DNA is TGTGCCAGCAGCTTAACCGACTTGGATACGCAGTATTTT. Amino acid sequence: CASSLTDLDTQYF. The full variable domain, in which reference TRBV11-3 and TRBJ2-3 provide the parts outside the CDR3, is EAGVVQSPRYKIIEKKQPVAFWCNPISGHNTLYWYLQNLGQGPELLIRYENEEAVDDSQLPKDRFSAERLKGVDSTLKIQPAELGDSAVYLCASSLTDLDTQYFGPGTRLTVL.

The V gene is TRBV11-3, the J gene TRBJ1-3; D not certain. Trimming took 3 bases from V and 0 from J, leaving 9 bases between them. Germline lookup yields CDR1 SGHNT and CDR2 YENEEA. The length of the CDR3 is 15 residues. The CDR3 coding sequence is TGTGCCAGCAGCTTGACGTACAGCTCTGGAAACACCATATATTTT. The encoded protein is CASSLTYSSGNTIYF.

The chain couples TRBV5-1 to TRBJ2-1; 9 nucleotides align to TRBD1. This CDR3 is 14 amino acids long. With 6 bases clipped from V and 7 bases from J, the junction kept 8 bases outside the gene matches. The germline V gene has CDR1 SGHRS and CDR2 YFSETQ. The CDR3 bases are TGCGCCAGCATCGCACAGGGGGCGGGGAATGAGCAGTTCTTC. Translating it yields CASIAQGAGNEQFF.

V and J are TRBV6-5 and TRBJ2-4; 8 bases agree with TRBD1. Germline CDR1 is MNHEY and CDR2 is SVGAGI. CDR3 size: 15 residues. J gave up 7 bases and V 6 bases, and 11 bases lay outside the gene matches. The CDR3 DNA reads TGTGCCAGCAGAAAGAGAACAGGGGGTGCGAACATTCAGTACTTC. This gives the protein CASRKRTGGANIQYF.

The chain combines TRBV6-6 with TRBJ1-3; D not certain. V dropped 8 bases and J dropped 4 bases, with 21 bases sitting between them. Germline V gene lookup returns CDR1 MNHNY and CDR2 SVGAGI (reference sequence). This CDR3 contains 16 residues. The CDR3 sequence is CASSFEIYASGNTIYF. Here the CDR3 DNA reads TGTGCCAGCTCCTTCGAAATCTATGCCTCCGGAAACACCATATATTTT.